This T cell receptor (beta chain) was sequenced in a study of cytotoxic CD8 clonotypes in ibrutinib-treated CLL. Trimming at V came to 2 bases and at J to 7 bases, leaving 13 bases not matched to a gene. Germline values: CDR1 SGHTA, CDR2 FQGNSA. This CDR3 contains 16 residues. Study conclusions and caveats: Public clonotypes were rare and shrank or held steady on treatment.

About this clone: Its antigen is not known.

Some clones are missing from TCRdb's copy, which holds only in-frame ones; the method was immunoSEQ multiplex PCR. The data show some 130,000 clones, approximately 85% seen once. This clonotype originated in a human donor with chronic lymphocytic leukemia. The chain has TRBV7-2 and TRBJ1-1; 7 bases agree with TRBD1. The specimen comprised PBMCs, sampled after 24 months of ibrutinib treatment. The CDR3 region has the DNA TGTGCCAGCAGCTTATTCAAGGCAGGGGGTTACTTTGAAGCTTTCTTT. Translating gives CASSLFKAGGYFEAFF.